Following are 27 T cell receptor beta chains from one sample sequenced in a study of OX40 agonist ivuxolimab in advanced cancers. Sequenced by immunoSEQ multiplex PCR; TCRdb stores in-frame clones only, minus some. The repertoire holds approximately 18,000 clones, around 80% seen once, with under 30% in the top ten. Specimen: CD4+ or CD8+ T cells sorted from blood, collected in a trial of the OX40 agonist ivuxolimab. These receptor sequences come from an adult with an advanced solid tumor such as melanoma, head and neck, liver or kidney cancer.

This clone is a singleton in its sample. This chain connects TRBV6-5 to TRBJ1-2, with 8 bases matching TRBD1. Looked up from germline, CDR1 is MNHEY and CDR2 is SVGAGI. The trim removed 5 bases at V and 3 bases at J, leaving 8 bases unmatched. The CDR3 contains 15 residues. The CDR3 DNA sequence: TGTGCCAGCAGTACCCGGGACAGGCCTGACTATGGCTACACCTTC. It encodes CASSTRDRPDYGYTF.

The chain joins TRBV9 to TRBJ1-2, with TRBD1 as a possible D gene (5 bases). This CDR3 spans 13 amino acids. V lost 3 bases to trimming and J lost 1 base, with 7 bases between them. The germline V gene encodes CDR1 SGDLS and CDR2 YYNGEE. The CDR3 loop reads CASSDRFNYGYTF. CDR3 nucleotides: TGTGCCAGCAGCGACAGGTTTAACTATGGCTACACCTTC.

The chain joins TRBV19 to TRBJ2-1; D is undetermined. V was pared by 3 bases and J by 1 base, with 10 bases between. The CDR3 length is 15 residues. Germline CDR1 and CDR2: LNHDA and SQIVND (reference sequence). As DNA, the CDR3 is TGTGCCAGTAGTATTACTCCGGTATCCTACAATGAGCAGTTCTTC. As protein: CASSITPVSYNEQFF.

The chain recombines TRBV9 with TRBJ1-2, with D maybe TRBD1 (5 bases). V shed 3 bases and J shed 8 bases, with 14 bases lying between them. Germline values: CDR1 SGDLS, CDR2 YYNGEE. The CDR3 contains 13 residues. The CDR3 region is CASSGTGAGGYTF. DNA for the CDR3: TGTGCCAGCAGCGGTACAGGAGCGGGCGGCTACACCTTC. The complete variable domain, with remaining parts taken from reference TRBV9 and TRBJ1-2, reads DSGVTQTPKHLITATGQRVTLRCSPRSGDLSVYWYQQSLDQGLQFLIQYYNGEERAKGNILERFSAQQFPDLHSELNLSSLELGDSALYFCASSGTGAGGYTFGSGTRLTVV.

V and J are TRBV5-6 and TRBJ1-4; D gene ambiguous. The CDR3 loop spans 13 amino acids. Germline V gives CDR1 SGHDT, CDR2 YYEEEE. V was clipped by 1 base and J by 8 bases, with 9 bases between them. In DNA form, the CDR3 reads TGTGCCAGCAGCTTGATTACCGTGGAAAAACTGTTTTTT. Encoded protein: CASSLITVEKLFF.

The CDR3 nucleotides read TGTGCCAGCAGCTCGGGACAGGGGATATATTCACCCCTCCACTTT. Residues: CASSSGQGIYSPLHF. The V call is TRBV5-4, the J call TRBJ1-6, with 10 bases that match TRBD1. The CDR3 sequence is 15 residues long. The germline V gene encodes CDR1 SGHNT and CDR2 YYREEE (reference sequence). V trimming: 3 bases; J trimming: 8 bases; junction bases outside the gene matches: 5.

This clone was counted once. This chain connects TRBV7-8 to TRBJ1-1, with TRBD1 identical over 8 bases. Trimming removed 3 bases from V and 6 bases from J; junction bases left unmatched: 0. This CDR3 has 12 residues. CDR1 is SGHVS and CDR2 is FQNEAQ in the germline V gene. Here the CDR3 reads CASSLTGAEAFF. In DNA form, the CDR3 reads TGTGCCAGCAGCTTGACAGGGGCTGAAGCTTTCTTT.

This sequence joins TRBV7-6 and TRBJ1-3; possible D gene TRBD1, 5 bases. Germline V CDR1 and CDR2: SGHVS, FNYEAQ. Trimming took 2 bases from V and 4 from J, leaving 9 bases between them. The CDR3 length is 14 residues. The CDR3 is CASSLTGEGNTIYF. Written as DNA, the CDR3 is TGTGCCAGCAGCTTAACGGGGGAAGGAAACACCATATATTTT. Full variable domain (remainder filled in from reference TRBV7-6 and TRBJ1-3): GAGVSQSPRYKVTKRGQDVALRCDPISGHVSLYWYRQALGQGPEFLTYFNYEAQQDKSGLPNDRFSAERPEGSISTLTIQRTEQRDSAMYRCASSLTGEGNTIYFGEGSWLTVV.

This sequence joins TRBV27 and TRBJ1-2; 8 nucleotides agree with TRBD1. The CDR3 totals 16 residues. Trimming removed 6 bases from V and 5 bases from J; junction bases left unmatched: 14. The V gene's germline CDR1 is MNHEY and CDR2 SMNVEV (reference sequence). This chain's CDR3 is CASSPGQVPREYGYTF. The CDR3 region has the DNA TGTGCCAGCAGCCCGGGACAGGTCCCTAGGGAGTATGGCTACACCTTC.

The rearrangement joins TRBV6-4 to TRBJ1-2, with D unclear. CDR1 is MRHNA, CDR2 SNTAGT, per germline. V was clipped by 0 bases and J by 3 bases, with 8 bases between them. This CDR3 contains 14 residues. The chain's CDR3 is CASSDSKRDYGYTF. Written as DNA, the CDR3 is TGTGCCAGCAGTGACTCGAAAAGGGACTATGGCTACACCTTC.

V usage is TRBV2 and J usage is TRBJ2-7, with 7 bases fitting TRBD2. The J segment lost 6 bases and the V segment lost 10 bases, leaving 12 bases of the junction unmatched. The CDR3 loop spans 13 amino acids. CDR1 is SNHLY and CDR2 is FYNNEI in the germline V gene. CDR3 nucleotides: TGTGCCATCTCGTGGGGGGGGTTCAGCGAGCAGTACTTC. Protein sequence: CAISWGGFSEQYF. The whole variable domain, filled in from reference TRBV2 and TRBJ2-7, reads EPEVTQTPSHQVTQMGQEVILRCVPISNHLYFYWYRQILGQKVEFLVSFYNNEISEKSEIFDDQFSVERPDGSNFTLKIRSTKLEDSAMYFCAISWGGFSEQYFGPGTRLTVT.

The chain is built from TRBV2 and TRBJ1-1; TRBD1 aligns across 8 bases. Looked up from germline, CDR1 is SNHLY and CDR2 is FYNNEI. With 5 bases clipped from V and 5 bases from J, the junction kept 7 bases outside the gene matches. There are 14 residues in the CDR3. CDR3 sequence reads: CASSSQGAETEAFF. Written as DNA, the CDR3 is TGTGCCAGCAGTTCCCAGGGGGCAGAGACTGAAGCTTTCTTT.

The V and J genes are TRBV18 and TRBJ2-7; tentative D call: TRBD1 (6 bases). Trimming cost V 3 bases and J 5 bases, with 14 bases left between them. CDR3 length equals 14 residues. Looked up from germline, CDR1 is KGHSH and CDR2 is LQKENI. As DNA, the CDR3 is TGTGCCAGCTCACCCCTTCGACAGGACAACGAGCAGTACTTC. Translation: CASSPLRQDNEQYF.

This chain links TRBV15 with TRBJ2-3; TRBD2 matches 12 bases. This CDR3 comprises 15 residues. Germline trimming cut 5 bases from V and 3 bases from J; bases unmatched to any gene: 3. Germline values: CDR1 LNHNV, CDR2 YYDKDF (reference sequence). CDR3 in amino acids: CATSALAGGTDTQYF. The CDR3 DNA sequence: TGTGCCACCAGCGCGCTAGCGGGGGGGACAGATACGCAGTATTTT. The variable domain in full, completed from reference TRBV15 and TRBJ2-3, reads DAMVIQNPRYQVTQFGKPVTLSCSQTLNHNVMYWYQQKSSQAPKLLFHYYDKDFNNEADTPDNFQSRRPNTSFCFLDIRSPGLGDTAMYLCATSALAGGTDTQYFGPGTRLTVL.

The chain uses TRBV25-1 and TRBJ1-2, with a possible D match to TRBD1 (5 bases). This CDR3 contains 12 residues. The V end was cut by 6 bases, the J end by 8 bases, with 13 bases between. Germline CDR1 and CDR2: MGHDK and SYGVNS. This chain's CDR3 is CASSPSGGGYTF. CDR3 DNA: TGTGCCAGCAGCCCCAGTGGGGGGGGCTACACCTTC.

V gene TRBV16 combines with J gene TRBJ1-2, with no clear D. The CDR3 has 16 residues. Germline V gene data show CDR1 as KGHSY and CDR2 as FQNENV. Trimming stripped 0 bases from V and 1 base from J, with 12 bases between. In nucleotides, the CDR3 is TGTGCCAGCAGCCAATCGACCGATCCATATAACTATGGCTACACCTTC. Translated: CASSQSTDPYNYGYTF.

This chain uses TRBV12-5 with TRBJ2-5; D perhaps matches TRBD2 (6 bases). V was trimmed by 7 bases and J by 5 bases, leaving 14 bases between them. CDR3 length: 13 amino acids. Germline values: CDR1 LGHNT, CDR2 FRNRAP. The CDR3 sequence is CASASGVAETQYF. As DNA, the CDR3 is TGTGCTAGTGCCTCGGGAGTTGCTGAGACCCAGTACTTC.

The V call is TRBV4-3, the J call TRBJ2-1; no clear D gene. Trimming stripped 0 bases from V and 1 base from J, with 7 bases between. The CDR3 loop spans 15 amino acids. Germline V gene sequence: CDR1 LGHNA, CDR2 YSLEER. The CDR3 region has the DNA TGCGCCAGCAGCCAAGAAGAGCGTTCCTACAATGAGCAGTTCTTC. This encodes CASSQEERSYNEQFF.

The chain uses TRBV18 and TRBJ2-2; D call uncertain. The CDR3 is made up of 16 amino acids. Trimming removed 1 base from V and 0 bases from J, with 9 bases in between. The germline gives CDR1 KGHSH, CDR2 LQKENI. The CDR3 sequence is CASSPRSWANTGELFF. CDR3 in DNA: TGTGCCAGCTCACCACGCAGCTGGGCGAACACCGGGGAGCTGTTTTTT.

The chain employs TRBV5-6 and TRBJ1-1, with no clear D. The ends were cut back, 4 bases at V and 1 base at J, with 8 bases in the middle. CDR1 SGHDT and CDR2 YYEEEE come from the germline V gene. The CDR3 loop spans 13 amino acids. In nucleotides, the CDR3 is TGTGCCAGCAGCCACGCAAGGAACACTGAAGCTTTCTTT. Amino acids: CASSHARNTEAFF.

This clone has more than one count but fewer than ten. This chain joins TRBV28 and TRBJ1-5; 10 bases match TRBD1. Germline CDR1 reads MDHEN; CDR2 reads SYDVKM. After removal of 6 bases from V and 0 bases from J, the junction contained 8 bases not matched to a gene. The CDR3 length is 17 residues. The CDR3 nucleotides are TGTGCCAGCAGCCGACAGGGGGCTTCATTTAGCAATCAGCCCCAGCATTTT. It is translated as CASSRQGASFSNQPQHF.

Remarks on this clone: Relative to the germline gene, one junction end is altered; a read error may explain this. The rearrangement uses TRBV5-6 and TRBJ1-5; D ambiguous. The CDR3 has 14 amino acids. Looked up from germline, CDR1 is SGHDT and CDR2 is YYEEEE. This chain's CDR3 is CAGSLGQENQPQHF. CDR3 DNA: TGTGCCGGCAGCTTGGGCCAGGAAAATCAGCCCCAGCATTTT.

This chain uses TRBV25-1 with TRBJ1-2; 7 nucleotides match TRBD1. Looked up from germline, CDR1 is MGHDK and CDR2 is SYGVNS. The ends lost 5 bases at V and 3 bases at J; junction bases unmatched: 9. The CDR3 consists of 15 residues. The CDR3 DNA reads TGTGCCAGCAGTAAGACCGAGACAGGGTACTATGGCTACACCTTC. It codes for CASSKTETGYYGYTF.

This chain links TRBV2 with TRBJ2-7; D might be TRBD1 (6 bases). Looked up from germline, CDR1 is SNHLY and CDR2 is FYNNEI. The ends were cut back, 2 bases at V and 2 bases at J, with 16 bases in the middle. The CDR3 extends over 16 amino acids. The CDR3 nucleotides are TGTGCCAGCAGTGAAAGGAGGATAGGGGGTCCCTACGAGCAGTACTTC. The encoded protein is CASSERRIGGPYEQYF.

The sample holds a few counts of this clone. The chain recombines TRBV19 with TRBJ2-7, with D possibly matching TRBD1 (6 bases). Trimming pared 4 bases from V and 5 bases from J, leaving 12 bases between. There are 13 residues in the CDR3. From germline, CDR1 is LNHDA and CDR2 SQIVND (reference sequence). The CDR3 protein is CASSSIPGDEQYF. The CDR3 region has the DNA TGTGCCAGTAGTAGTATCCCAGGGGACGAGCAGTACTTC.

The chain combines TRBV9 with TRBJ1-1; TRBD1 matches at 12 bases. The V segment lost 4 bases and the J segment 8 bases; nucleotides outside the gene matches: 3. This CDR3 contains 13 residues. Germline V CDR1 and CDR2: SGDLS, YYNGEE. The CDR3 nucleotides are TGTGCCAGCAGCACTGGGACAGGGGGCGAAGCTTTCTTT. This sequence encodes CASSTGTGGEAFF.

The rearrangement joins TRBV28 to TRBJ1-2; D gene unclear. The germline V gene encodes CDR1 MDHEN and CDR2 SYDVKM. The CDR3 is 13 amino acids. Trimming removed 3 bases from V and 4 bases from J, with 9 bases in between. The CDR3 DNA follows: TGTGCCAGCAGTTTGCAGAACTCCTATGGCTACACCTTC. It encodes CASSLQNSYGYTF.